The 14 T cell receptor beta chains presented below share a single source sample, sequenced in a study of cytomegalovirus exposure and HLA in healthy donors. Primers for the PCR totalled 60 Vbeta and 13 Jbeta. TCRdb's table, derived via immunoSEQ multiplex PCR, lists solely in-frame clones and lacks some. The sample includes about 72,000 clones, roughly four fifths of them seen just once. The specimen was PBMCs. These receptors originate from a man younger than 35 in good health and CMV-seronegative.

The rearrangement links TRBV9 to TRBJ2-1; possible D gene TRBD2, 5 bases. Germline V lookup: CDR1 SGDLS, CDR2 YYNGEE. V lost 3 bases, J lost 0 bases, and 10 bases lay in between. The CDR3 extends over 15 amino acids. The CDR3 reads CASSASSSSYNEQFF. DNA of the CDR3: TGTGCCAGCAGCGCTAGCTCCAGCTCCTACAATGAGCAGTTCTTC.

The rearrangement links TRBV11-3 to TRBJ2-7, with 8 positions matching TRBD1. The germline CDR1 and CDR2 sequences are SGHNT and YENEEA. CDR3 size: 14 residues. The ends lost 3 bases at V and 5 bases at J; junction bases unmatched: 6. The CDR3 loop reads CASSFSDRDHEQYF. CDR3 bases: TGTGCCAGCAGCTTCTCGGACAGGGACCACGAGCAGTACTTC.

V is TRBV5-1 and J is TRBJ2-3; TRBD2 matches 15 bases. CDR1 and CDR2 from the germline V gene are SGHRS and YFSETQ. CDR3 length: 20 residues. V lost 0 bases and J lost 2; bases outside the gene matches: 10. The CDR3 reads CASSLAIGLAGGRHTDTQYF. The DNA for the CDR3 is TGCGCCAGCAGCTTGGCCATCGGACTAGCGGGGGGGAGACACACAGATACGCAGTATTTT. Complete variable domain (other parts from reference TRBV5-1 and TRBJ2-3): KAGVTQTPRYLIKTRGQQVTLSCSPISGHRSVSWYQQTPGQGLQFLFEYFSETQRNKGNFPGRFSGRQFSNSRSEMNVSTLELGDSALYLCASSLAIGLAGGRHTDTQYFGPGTRLTVL.

V and J are TRBV19 and TRBJ2-3; 9 nucleotides agree with TRBD1. Germline CDR1 is LNHDA and CDR2 is SQIVND (reference sequence). V trimming: 7 bases; J trimming: 0 bases; junction bases outside the gene matches: 8. The CDR3 has 16 amino acids. The DNA of the CDR3 is TGTGCCAGTATTGGGACAGGGAAGACTAGCACAGATACGCAGTATTTT. Translating gives CASIGTGKTSTDTQYF. The full variable domain, completed using reference TRBV19 and TRBJ2-3, is DGGITQSPKYLFRKEGQNVTLSCEQNLNHDAMYWYRQDPGQGLRLIYYSQIVNDFQKGDIAEGYSVSREKKESFPLTVTSAQKNPTAFYLCASIGTGKTSTDTQYFGPGTRLTVL.

J is TRBJ1-2 and V is TRBV21-1. TRBV21-1 is designated a pseudogene. The CDR3 is made up of 13 amino acids. This CDR3 is CASSKGGIYGYTF. The CDR3 DNA reads as TGTGCCAGCAGCAAAGGAGGGATCTATGGCTACACCTTC.

J is TRBJ1-6 and V is TRBV5-1; TRBD1 agrees at 7 bases. V lost 3 bases, J lost 7 bases, and 7 bases stayed unmatched. Germline V gene lookup returns CDR1 SGHRS and CDR2 YFSETQ. The CDR3 runs to 15 residues. The DNA of the CDR3 is TGCGCCAGCAGCTCAAGGACAGGCGAGAATTCACCCCTCCACTTT. Its translation: CASSSRTGENSPLHF.

This chain joins TRBV7-9 and TRBJ2-7, with D perhaps matching TRBD1 (6 bases). V was clipped by 2 bases and J by 3 bases, with 20 bases between them. Germline V CDR1 and CDR2: SEHNR, FQNEAQ (reference sequence). The CDR3 is 17 amino acids. This CDR3 is CASSLLNMDSPLYEQYF. The DNA for the CDR3 is TGTGCCAGCAGCTTATTAAACATGGACAGTCCCCTCTACGAGCAGTACTTC. The variable domain in full, completed from reference TRBV7-9 and TRBJ2-7, reads DTGVSQNPRHKITKRGQNVTFRCDPISEHNRLYWYRQTLGQGPEFLTYFQNEAQLEKSRLLSDRFSAERPKGSFSTLEIQRTEQGDSAMYLCASSLLNMDSPLYEQYFGPGTRLTVT.

V is TRBV29-1 and J is TRBJ2-7; TRBD1 matches 7 bases. In germline, CDR1 is SQVTM, CDR2 ANQGSEA. The V and J ends lost 4 bases and 0 bases, in that order; junction bases with no gene match: 6. The CDR3 extends over 14 amino acids. CDR3 protein: CSVAETGHSYEQYF. In nucleotides, the CDR3 is TGCAGCGTTGCCGAGACAGGGCACTCCTACGAGCAGTACTTC.

This clone was seen only once. V is TRBV7-9 and J is TRBJ1-1, with 10 bases matching TRBD1. The CDR3 spans 17 residues. V trimming: 0 bases; J trimming: 0 bases; junction bases outside the gene matches: 4. Per germline, CDR1 SEHNR and CDR2 FQNEAQ (reference sequence). Here the CDR3 reads CASSLALTGGMNTEAFF. The CDR3 region has the DNA TGTGCCAGCAGCTTAGCTTTGACAGGGGGCATGAACACTGAAGCTTTCTTT.

The chain employs TRBV6-1 and TRBJ1-4, with D hard to call. Germline V gene data show CDR1 as MNHNS and CDR2 as SASEGT. The V end lost 6 bases, the J end lost 3 bases, and 14 bases lay between the germline ends. The CDR3 spans 15 residues. CDR3 DNA: TGTGCCAGCAGCCCAGAAACGTTGGCTAATGAAAAACTGTTTTTT. This codes for CASSPETLANEKLFF.

The gene calls are TRBV19 and TRBJ1-4; 8 nucleotides match TRBD1. In germline, CDR1 is LNHDA, CDR2 SQIVND (reference sequence). The J segment lost 6 bases and the V segment lost 0 bases, leaving 3 bases of the junction unmatched. The CDR3 has 15 residues. CDR3 amino acids: CASSIEGQAHEKLFF. The CDR3 DNA is TGTGCCAGTAGTATAGAGGGACAGGCCCATGAAAAACTGTTTTTT.

This clone was seen only a few times. The chain employs TRBV28 and TRBJ1-3, with 7 bases identical to TRBD1. The V segment lost 9 bases and the J segment 1 base; nucleotides outside the gene matches: 9. Germline CDR1 reads MDHEN; CDR2 reads SYDVKM. CDR3 length: 15 residues. The CDR3: CASRQGPSSGNTIYF. For the CDR3, the DNA is TGTGCCAGTAGACAGGGACCCTCTTCTGGAAACACCATATATTTT.

The gene calls are TRBV4-1 and TRBJ2-1; perhaps TRBD1 as D (6 bases). V lost 2 bases to trimming and J lost 9 bases, with 14 bases between them. Germline values: CDR1 MGHRA, CDR2 YSYEKL. This CDR3 contains 14 residues. The DNA for the CDR3 is TGCGCCAGCAGCCAAATGGGGACAAAGGGTGAGCAGTTCTTC. Translated, it gives CASSQMGTKGEQFF.

The chain employs TRBV2 and TRBJ2-3; maybe TRBD1 (6 bases). This CDR3 has 15 amino acids. The germline V gene has CDR1 SNHLY and CDR2 FYNNEI. CDR3 sequence reads: CAIPGEWDRTDTQYF. The CDR3 DNA reads as TGTGCTATTCCAGGGGAGTGGGACCGCACAGATACGCAGTATTTT.